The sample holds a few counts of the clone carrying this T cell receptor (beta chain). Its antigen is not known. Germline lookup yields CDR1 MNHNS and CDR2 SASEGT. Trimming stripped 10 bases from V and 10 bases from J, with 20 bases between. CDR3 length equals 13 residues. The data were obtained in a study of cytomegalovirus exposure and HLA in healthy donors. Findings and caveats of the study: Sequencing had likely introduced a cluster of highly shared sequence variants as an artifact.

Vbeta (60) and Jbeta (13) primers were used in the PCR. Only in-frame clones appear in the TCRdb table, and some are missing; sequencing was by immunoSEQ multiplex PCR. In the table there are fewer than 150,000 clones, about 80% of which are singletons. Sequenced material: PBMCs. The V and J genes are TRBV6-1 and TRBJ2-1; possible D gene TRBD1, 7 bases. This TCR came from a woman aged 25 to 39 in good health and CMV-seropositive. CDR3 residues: CAIRRTGEEEQFF. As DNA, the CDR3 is TGTGCCATCCGCCGTACAGGGGAGGAGGAGCAGTTCTTC.